The rows below give T cell receptor beta chains drawn from one sample of a study of blood T cell repertoires in COVID-19. Generated by immunoSEQ multiplex PCR, the TCRdb table keeps only in-frame clones and is missing some. Of roughly 200,000 clones in the sample, approximately 88% are singletons; the top ten hold around 30%. Material for sequencing was peripheral blood. The receptors shown here come from a man between 40 and 49 years old with acute or convalescent COVID-19. The CDR3 runs from the conserved cysteine through the conserved F or W. The D gene is left open where the match is weak. The size of a clone is reported for some rows only, either as once, few or many, or as a class for expanded clones.

V gene: TRBV2; J gene: TRBJ1-2; clone size: .; D gene: TRBD1; CDR3 DNA: TGTGCCAGCACACCGGGACAGGGGGCGAATCCGTATGGCTACACCTTC; CDR3 protein: CASTPGQGANPYGYTF
V gene: TRBV24-1; J gene: TRBJ1-3; clone size: .; D gene: TRBD1; CDR3 DNA: TGTGCCACCAGTGATTTTTTGACAGGGAAGACTGGAAACACCATATATTTT; CDR3 protein: CATSDFLTGKTGNTIYF
V gene: TRBV6-5; J gene: TRBJ2-1; clone size: .; D gene: .; CDR3 DNA: TGTGCCAGCAGTTTGAGCGGGACACCCGGTTATTATGAGCAGTTCTTC; CDR3 protein: CASSLSGTPGYYEQFF
V gene: TRBV18; J gene: TRBJ2-7; clone size: once; D gene: .; CDR3 DNA: TGTGCCAGCTCACCACCGTTAACAGGGACTAACGAGCAGTACTTC; CDR3 protein: CASSPPLTGTNEQYF
V gene: TRBV7-9; J gene: TRBJ1-4; clone size: .; D gene: TRBD1; CDR3 DNA: TGTGCCAGCAGCTTCCAGGGGGACTCTAATGAAAAACTGTTTTTT; CDR3 protein: CASSFQGDSNEKLFF
V gene: TRBV19; J gene: TRBJ2-5; clone size: .; D gene: TRBD2; CDR3 DNA: TGTGCCAGTAGTATTACTAGCGGGAGGCTCCCAGAGACCCAGTACTTC; CDR3 protein: CASSITSGRLPETQYF
V gene: TRBV10-3; J gene: TRBJ1-6; clone size: .; D gene: .; CDR3 DNA: TGTGCCATCAGTGAGTCGCTGCTGAGCTCCTATAATTCACCCCTCCACTTT; CDR3 protein: CAISESLLSSYNSPLHF
V gene: TRBV5-1; J gene: TRBJ1-6; clone size: .; D gene: TRBD1; CDR3 DNA: TGCGCCAGCAGCTTGGAAGTCAGGGGGGATTCACCCCTCCACTTT; CDR3 protein: CASSLEVRGDSPLHF
V gene: TRBV10-3; J gene: TRBJ1-3; clone size: .; D gene: TRBD1; CDR3 DNA: TGTGCCATCACCTCCGACAGGGCCCCTGGAAACACCATATATTTT; CDR3 protein: CAITSDRAPGNTIYF
V gene: TRBV5-4; J gene: TRBJ2-3; clone size: .; D gene: TRBD2; CDR3 DNA: TGTGCCAGCAGCTCCCCGGCCAGCGGGAGCGCAGATACGCAGTATTTT; CDR3 protein: CASSSPASGSADTQYF
V gene: TRBV5-1; J gene: TRBJ1-1; clone size: .; D gene: .; CDR3 DNA: TGCGCCAGCGGGCTGGGACACATGAACACTGAAGCTTTCTTT; CDR3 protein: CASGLGHMNTEAFF
V gene: TRBV7-6; J gene: TRBJ1-2; clone size: many; D gene: TRBD1; CDR3 DNA: TGTGCCAGCAGCTTTGGGACAGACTATGGCTACACCTTC; CDR3 protein: CASSFGTDYGYTF
V gene: TRBV3-1/TRBV3-2; J gene: TRBJ1-4; clone size: once; D gene: TRBD1; CDR3 DNA: TGTGCCAGCAGCCAAGACGACGACAGGGTCGCGCTTTTT; CDR3 protein: CASSQDDDRVALF
V gene: TRBV7-2; J gene: TRBJ2-7; clone size: .; D gene: .; CDR3 DNA: TGTGCCAGCAGCTTAGACGGGGGAGGCGCCTACGAGCAGTACTTC; CDR3 protein: CASSLDGGGAYEQYF
V gene: TRBV19; J gene: TRBJ2-3; clone size: few; D gene: .; CDR3 DNA: TGTGCCAGTAGTGACAGTTCCACAGATACGCAGTATTTT; CDR3 protein: CASSDSSTDTQYF
V gene: TRBV15; J gene: TRBJ2-7; clone size: .; D gene: TRBD2; CDR3 DNA: TGTGCCACCAGTCTCGGGACTAGCGGCGCGGGGGAGCAGTACTTC; CDR3 protein: CATSLGTSGAGEQYF
V gene: TRBV9; J gene: TRBJ2-1; clone size: .; D gene: .; CDR3 DNA: TGTGCCAGCAGCGGACGCGGACACCTGAATGAGCAGTTCTTC; CDR3 protein: CASSGRGHLNEQFF
V gene: TRBV4-3; J gene: TRBJ1-2; clone size: once; D gene: .; CDR3 DNA: TGCGCCAGCAGCCAATACCTCGGGACTAACTATGGCTACACCTTC; CDR3 protein: CASSQYLGTNYGYTF
V gene: TRBV5-1; J gene: TRBJ1-2; clone size: .; D gene: .; CDR3 DNA: TGCGCCAGCAGCTTGGACCAGGCCTCTCCGGGGGGCTACACCTTC; CDR3 protein: CASSLDQASPGGYTF
V gene: TRBV18; J gene: TRBJ1-1; clone size: .; D gene: TRBD1; CDR3 DNA: TGTGCCAGCTCACCTAGGAACAGGGGCGACGGCACTGAAGCTTTCTTT; CDR3 protein: CASSPRNRGDGTEAFF
V gene: TRBV7-2; J gene: TRBJ2-5; clone size: .; D gene: TRBD2; CDR3 DNA: TGTGCCAGCAGCCCAGGGACTAGCGGGTTGGGGGAGACCCAGTACTTC; CDR3 protein: CASSPGTSGLGETQYF
V gene: TRBV9; J gene: TRBJ2-7; clone size: .; D gene: TRBD2; CDR3 DNA: TGTGCCAGCAGCGTAGGGACTAGCGGGAGGTACGAGCAGTACTTC; CDR3 protein: CASSVGTSGRYEQYF
V gene: TRBV27; J gene: TRBJ1-1; clone size: .; D gene: TRBD1; CDR3 DNA: TGTGCCAGCATTACACTCCGGGACAGGGGTAGGACTGAAGCTTTCTTT; CDR3 protein: CASITLRDRGRTEAFF
V gene: TRBV5-4; J gene: TRBJ1-1; clone size: .; D gene: .; CDR3 DNA: TGTGCCAGCAGCTTGGACAGCAGTCTGAACACTGAAGCTTTCTTT; CDR3 protein: CASSLDSSLNTEAFF
V gene: TRBV9; J gene: TRBJ1-1; clone size: .; D gene: .; CDR3 DNA: TGTGCCAGCAGCGCCCCTCCGGGGAGGGCGGGTTTCACTGAAGCTTTCTTT; CDR3 protein: CASSAPPGRAGFTEAFF
V gene: TRBV29-1; J gene: TRBJ2-7; clone size: .; D gene: TRBD1; CDR3 DNA: TGCAGCGTCCACGAACAGGGGCCCGTAGCCTACGAGCAGTACTTC; CDR3 protein: CSVHEQGPVAYEQYF
V gene: TRBV30; J gene: TRBJ1-5; clone size: once; D gene: .; CDR3 DNA: TGTGCCTGGAGTTACGACAGCTATAGCAATCAGCCCCAGCATTTT; CDR3 protein: CAWSYDSYSNQPQHF
V gene: TRBV5-1; J gene: TRBJ2-3; clone size: few; D gene: TRBD2; CDR3 DNA: TGCGCCAGCAGCTGGACTAGCGGGACAGATACGCAGTATTTT; CDR3 protein: CASSWTSGTDTQYF
V gene: TRBV9; J gene: TRBJ2-3; clone size: few; D gene: TRBD2; CDR3 DNA: TGTGCCAGCAGCCCCGGGACTAGCGGGAGTCTCGGCACAGATACGCAGTATTTT; CDR3 protein: CASSPGTSGSLGTDTQYF
V gene: TRBV4-2; J gene: TRBJ1-1; clone size: .; D gene: .; CDR3 DNA: TGTGCCAGCAGCCAAGAGGGAGGCCGACTTCGGGCTTTCTTT; CDR3 protein: CASSQEGGRLRAFF
V gene: TRBV5-5; J gene: TRBJ1-2; clone size: .; D gene: TRBD1; CDR3 DNA: TGTGCCAGCAGATTTCCGACAGGGGACTATGGCTACACCTTC; CDR3 protein: CASRFPTGDYGYTF